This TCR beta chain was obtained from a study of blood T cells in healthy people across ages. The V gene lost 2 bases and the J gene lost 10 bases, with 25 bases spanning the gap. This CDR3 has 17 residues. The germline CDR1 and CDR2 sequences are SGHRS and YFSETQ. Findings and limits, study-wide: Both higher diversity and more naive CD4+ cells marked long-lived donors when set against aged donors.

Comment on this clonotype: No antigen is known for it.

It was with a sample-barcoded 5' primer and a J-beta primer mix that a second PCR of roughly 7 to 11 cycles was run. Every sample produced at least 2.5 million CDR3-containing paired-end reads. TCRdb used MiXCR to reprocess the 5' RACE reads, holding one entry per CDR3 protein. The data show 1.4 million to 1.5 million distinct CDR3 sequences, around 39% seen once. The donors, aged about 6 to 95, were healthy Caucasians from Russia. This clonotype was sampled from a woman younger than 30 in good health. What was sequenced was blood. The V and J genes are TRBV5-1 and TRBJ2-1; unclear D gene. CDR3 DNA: TGCGCCAGCAGCTTCTCGGGTGAGAGCAGGTCCTTTTACGAGCAGTTCTTC. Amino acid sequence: CASSFSGESRSFYEQFF.